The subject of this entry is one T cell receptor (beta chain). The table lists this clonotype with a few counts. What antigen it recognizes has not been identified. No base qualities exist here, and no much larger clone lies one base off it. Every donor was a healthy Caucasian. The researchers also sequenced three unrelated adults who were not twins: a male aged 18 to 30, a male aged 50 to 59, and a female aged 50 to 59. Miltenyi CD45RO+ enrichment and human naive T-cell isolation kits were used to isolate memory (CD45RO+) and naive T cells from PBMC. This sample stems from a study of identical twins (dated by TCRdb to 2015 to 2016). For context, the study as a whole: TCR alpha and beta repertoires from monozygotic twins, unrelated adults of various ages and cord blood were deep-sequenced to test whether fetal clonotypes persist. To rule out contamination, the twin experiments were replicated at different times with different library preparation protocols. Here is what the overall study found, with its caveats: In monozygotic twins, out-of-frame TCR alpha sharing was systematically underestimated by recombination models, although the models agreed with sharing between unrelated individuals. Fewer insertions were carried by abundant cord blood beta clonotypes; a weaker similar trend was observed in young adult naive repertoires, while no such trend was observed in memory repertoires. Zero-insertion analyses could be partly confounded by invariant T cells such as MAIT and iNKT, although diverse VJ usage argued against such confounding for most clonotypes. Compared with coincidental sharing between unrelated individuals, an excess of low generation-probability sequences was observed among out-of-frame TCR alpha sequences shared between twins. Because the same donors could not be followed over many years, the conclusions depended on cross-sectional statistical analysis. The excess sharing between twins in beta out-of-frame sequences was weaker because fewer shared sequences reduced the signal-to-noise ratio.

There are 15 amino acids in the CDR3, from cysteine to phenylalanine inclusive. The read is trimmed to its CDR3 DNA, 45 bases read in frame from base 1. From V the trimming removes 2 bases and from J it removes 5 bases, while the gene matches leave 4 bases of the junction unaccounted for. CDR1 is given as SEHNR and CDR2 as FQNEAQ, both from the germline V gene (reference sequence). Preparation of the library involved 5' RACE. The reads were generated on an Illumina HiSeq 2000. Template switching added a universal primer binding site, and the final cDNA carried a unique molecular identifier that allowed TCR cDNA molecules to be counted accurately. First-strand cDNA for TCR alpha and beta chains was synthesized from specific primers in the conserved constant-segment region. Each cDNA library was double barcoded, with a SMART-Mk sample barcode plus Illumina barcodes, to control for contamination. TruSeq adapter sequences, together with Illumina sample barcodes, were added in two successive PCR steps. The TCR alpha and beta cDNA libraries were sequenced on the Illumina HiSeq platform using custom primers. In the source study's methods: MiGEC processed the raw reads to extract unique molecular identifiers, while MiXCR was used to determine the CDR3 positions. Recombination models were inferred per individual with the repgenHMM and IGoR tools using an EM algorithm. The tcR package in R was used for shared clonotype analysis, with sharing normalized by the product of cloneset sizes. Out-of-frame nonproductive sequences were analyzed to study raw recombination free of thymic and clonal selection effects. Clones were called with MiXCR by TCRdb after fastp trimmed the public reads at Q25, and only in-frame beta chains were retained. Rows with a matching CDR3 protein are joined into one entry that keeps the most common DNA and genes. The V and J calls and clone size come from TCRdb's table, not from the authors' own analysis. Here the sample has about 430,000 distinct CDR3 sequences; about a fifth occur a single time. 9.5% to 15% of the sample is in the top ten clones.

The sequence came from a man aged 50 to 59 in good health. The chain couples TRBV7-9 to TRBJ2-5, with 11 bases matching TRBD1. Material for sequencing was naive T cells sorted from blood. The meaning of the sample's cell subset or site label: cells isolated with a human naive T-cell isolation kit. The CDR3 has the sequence CASSLWTGGMETQYF. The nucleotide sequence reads TGTGCCAGCAGCTTATGGACAGGGGGCATGGAGACCCAGTACTTC.